The clone carrying this T cell receptor (beta chain) appeared many times. The antigen remains unidentified. Diagnoses were established using clinical symptoms, serum thyroxine and TRAb, thyroid ultrasound and orbital computed tomography. PBMCs came from over 8.5 ml fresh peripheral blood. The entry originates in a study of T cells in Graves' hyperthyroidism and ophthalmopathy. The overall study: The authors collected peripheral blood at initial diagnosis, before any treatment. Whole-study results and caveats: Blood also showed most of the thyroid clonotypes that were expanded above 0.001.

TCR beta CDR3 regions were amplified from RNA transcripts. With the HTBI primer set, the TCR CDR3 went through a first round of RT-PCR. From the multiplex PCR reads, TCRdb called clonotypes with MiXCR, one entry per CDR3 protein. This sample has roughly 700,000 distinct CDR3 sequences; around a third occur once, and the top ten carry roughly 30%. The CDR3 is 17 residues long. The V and J ends lost 4 bases and 10 bases, in that order; junction bases with no gene match: 14. CDR1 and CDR2 from the germline V gene are LNHDA and SQIVND (reference sequence). This TCR was sampled from a middle-aged woman with Graves' hyperthyroidism. The chain combines TRBV19 with TRBJ1-6; TRBD1 matches at 9 bases. The source material was blood. This CDR3 reads CASSTGQGNILRSPLHF. In DNA form, the CDR3 reads TGTGCCAGTAGTACCGGACAGGGGAACATATTACGGTCACCCCTCCACTTT.